The clone carrying this TCR beta chain was seen more than once but under ten times. The antigen remains undetermined. Using immunoSEQ multiplex PCR, the repertoire was profiled, and TCRdb retains in-frame clones only, with some absent. The sample consists of roughly 62,000 clones, around 79% of them appearing once. This sample was included in a study of siplizumab effects on memory and regulatory T cells. Findings and limits, study-wide: Suppression by proliferating Tregs derived from siplizumab cultures was not verified.

Germline CDR1 and CDR2: LGHNA and YSLEER. This CDR3 has 15 residues. V was clipped by 1 base and J by 4 bases, with 13 bases between them. The sequence came from a human donor in good health. Input material: memory CD4+ T cells sorted from blood. The gene calls are TRBV4-3 and TRBJ1-1; D uncertain. The CDR3 nucleotides read TGCGCCAGCAGCCAAGGGGCCTCCCGGGGCACTGAAGCTTTCTTT. It yields the protein CASSQGASRGTEAFF.